These T cell receptor beta chains were read from a single sample in a study of blood T cells in healthy people across ages. Via MiXCR, TCRdb re-called the 5' RACE reads, giving one row per CDR3 protein. The sample holds around 900,000 distinct CDR3 sequences, roughly 51% seen once. The sample taken for sequencing was blood. The receptor source for this set is an older woman in good health. The CDR3 runs from the conserved cysteine through the conserved F or W. The D gene is left open where the match is weak. Size tells how often a clone was seen (once, few, many) or the class of an expanded clone, and some rows leave it out.

v_call,cdr3_length,clone_size,j_call,d_call,cdr3_aa,cdr3_nt
TRBV18,15,once,TRBJ2-1,.,CASSQRQSQQETQFF,TGTGCCAGCTCACAAAGACAGTCCCAACAAGAGACCCAGTTCTTC
TRBV7-8,15,.,TRBJ2-7,.,CASSLGPFDTYEQYF,TGTGCCAGCAGCTTAGGCCCCTTCGACACCTACGAGCAGTACTTC
TRBV28,15,.,TRBJ2-5,TRBD2,CASRRAGGRRETQYF,TGTGCCAGCAGACGAGCGGGAGGGCGCCGAGAGACCCAGTACTTC
TRBV2,14,once,TRBJ2-3,TRBD1,CASRGTVRTDTQYF,TGTGCCAGCAGAGGGACAGTCCGCACAGATACGCAGTATTTT
TRBV11-2,16,.,TRBJ2-7,TRBD2,CASSSFRLAEKYEQYF,TGTGCCAGCAGCTCCTTTAGACTAGCGGAAAAATACGAGCAGTACTTC
TRBV2,13,once,TRBJ1-5,.,CASRMGSSQPQHF,TGTGCCAGCAGGATGGGAAGCAGTCAGCCCCAGCATTTT
TRBV20-1,13,once,TRBJ2-1,.,CSAEGSSYNEQFF,TGCAGTGCAGAGGGTAGCTCCTACAATGAGCAGTTCTTC
TRBV6-5,15,few,TRBJ2-3,TRBD2,CASRSTSGRADTQYF,TGTGCCAGCAGGTCGACTAGCGGGAGGGCAGATACGCAGTATTTT
TRBV7-3,15,.,TRBJ1-2,TRBD1,CASSPGTGDLDGYTF,TGTGCCAGTAGTCCTGGGACAGGGGATCTTGATGGCTACACCTTC
TRBV6-1,14,once,TRBJ1-2,.,CASSEAIQNYGYTF,TGTGCCAGCAGTGAAGCCATTCAGAACTATGGCTACACCTTC
TRBV20-1,12,few,TRBJ2-7,.,CSASLGIREQYF,TGCAGTGCTAGTCTGGGTATCCGCGAGCAGTACTTC
TRBV10-3,14,.,TRBJ2-1,TRBD2,CAISAGLAGHEQFF,TGTGCCATCAGTGCGGGACTAGCGGGCCATGAGCAGTTCTTC
TRBV30,10,few,TRBJ1-2,.,CAWKGYGYTF,TGTGCCTGGAAAGGCTATGGCTACACCTTC
TRBV7-2,17,.,TRBJ2-1,TRBD2,CASSLNPGLAGGGEQFF,TGTGCCAGCAGCTTGAACCCTGGACTAGCGGGAGGTGGGGAGCAGTTCTTC
TRBV7-9,17,.,TRBJ2-5,.,CASSRLEKTLYQETQYF,TGTGCCAGCAGCCGTTTAGAAAAGACCCTGTACCAAGAGACCCAGTACTTC
TRBV20-1,14,few,TRBJ1-2,.,CSARPTLTVPGYTF,TGCAGTGCTAGACCCACCCTAACAGTTCCTGGCTACACCTTC
TRBV12-3/TRBV12-4,14,.,TRBJ2-4,TRBD2,CASSRLAVKNIQYF,TGTGCCAGCAGTCGACTAGCTGTCAAAAACATTCAGTACTTC
TRBV7-3,15,.,TRBJ2-1,TRBD2,CASSERRELGNEQFF,TGTGCCAGCAGCGAGAGGCGGGAGTTGGGTAATGAGCAGTTCTTC
TRBV11-3,20,.,TRBJ2-6,.,CASSLPGIGGFLSGANVLTF,TGTGCCAGCAGCTTACCCGGGATAGGGGGATTTCTTTCTGGGGCCAACGTCCTGACTTTC
TRBV7-8,15,.,TRBJ2-7,TRBD1,CASSLAWGQNYEQYF,TGTGCCAGCAGCTTAGCGTGGGGACAGAACTACGAGCAGTACTTC
TRBV7-2,14,.,TRBJ1-5,.,CASSLGRGGKPQHF,TGTGCCAGCAGCTTGGGGAGGGGAGGCAAGCCCCAGCATTTT
TRBV12-3/TRBV12-4,16,.,TRBJ2-3,TRBD2,CASSEGLAGETDTQYF,TGTGCCAGCAGTGAGGGACTAGCGGGAGAAACAGATACGCAGTATTTT
TRBV7-9,15,many,TRBJ2-3,.,CASSSFAQGTDTQYF,TGTGCCAGCAGCTCCTTCGCGCAGGGAACAGATACGCAGTATTTT
TRBV28,13,.,TRBJ2-7,.,CASSFVESYEQYF,TGTGCCAGCAGTTTTGTGGAGAGCTACGAGCAGTACTTC
TRBV5-1,13,.,TRBJ2-2,.,CASSLQNRGELFF,TGCGCCAGCAGCTTACAGAATCGAGGGGAGCTGTTTTTT
TRBV18,14,.,TRBJ2-3,.,CASSPRAKADTQYF,TGTGCCAGCTCACCGAGGGCGAAGGCAGATACGCAGTATTTT
TRBV20-1,12,few,TRBJ2-7,.,CSARATSYEQYF,TGCAGTGCTAGAGCGACCTCCTACGAGCAGTACTTC
TRBV12-3/TRBV12-4,14,few,TRBJ2-5,.,CASSWGAGGETQYF,TGTGCCAGCAGTTGGGGGGCCGGGGGAGAGACCCAGTACTTC
TRBV9,13,.,TRBJ2-4,.,CASSVHELNIQYF,TGTGCCAGCAGCGTACACGAGCTAAACATTCAGTACTTC
TRBV7-9,15,.,TRBJ2-2,TRBD1,CASRWGTGDTGELFF,TGTGCCTCCCGATGGGGGACAGGAGACACCGGGGAGCTGTTTTTT
TRBV19,17,once,TRBJ2-1,TRBD1,CASSSPGQASSYNEQFF,TGTGCCAGTAGTTCTCCGGGACAGGCGAGCTCCTACAATGAGCAGTTCTTC
TRBV7-3,15,few,TRBJ2-4,.,CASSSSVGSQNIQYF,TGTGCCAGCAGCTCGAGCGTCGGGTCACAAAACATTCAGTACTTC
TRBV10-2,14,once,TRBJ2-7,.,CASSRPGGADEQYF,TGCGCCAGCAGCCGGCCTGGGGGAGCAGACGAGCAGTACTTC
TRBV15,14,.,TRBJ2-3,.,CATSNPGVTDTQYF,TGTGCCACCAGCAATCCGGGAGTCACAGATACGCAGTATTTT
TRBV27,13,.,TRBJ1-1,TRBD1,CAAKGQLGTEAFF,TGTGCCGCCAAGGGACAGCTGGGTACTGAAGCTTTCTTT
TRBV30,13,few,TRBJ2-6,.,CAWSVVGANVLTF,TGTGCCTGGAGTGTAGTTGGGGCCAACGTCCTGACTTTC
TRBV7-9,13,few,TRBJ1-2,.,CASSLNTIYGYTF,TGTGCCAGCAGCTTAAACACGATCTATGGCTACACCTTC
TRBV20-1,10,few,TRBJ2-5,.,CSAGFETQYF,TGCAGTGCTGGGTTTGAGACCCAGTACTTC
TRBV29-1,14,.,TRBJ1-5,.,CSVARGGSNQPQHF,TGCAGCGTTGCCAGGGGCGGTAGCAATCAGCCCCAGCATTTT
TRBV7-6,14,.,TRBJ2-7,.,CASSLGDREDEQYF,TGTGCCAGCAGCTTAGGTGACAGGGAGGACGAGCAGTACTTC
TRBV2,12,.,TRBJ2-7,.,CASKVGGHEQYF,TGTGCCAGCAAGGTGGGGGGCCACGAGCAGTACTTC
TRBV4-3,17,.,TRBJ1-4,TRBD1,CASSQDHVGGSDEELFF,TGCGCCAGCAGCCAAGATCATGTAGGGGGCTCGGATGAAGAGCTGTTTTTT
TRBV4-2,15,few,TRBJ1-4,.,CASSQPRASNEKLFF,TGTGCCAGCAGCCAGCCCCGAGCCTCTAATGAAAAACTGTTTTTT
TRBV9,15,few,TRBJ2-1,.,CASSVNGGPDGEQFF,TGTGCCAGCAGCGTAAACGGCGGGCCGGACGGTGAGCAGTTCTTC
TRBV4-3,14,.,TRBJ2-3,.,CASSSRITSDTQYF,TGCGCCAGCAGCTCCCGAATTACTTCGGATACGCAGTATTTT
TRBV4-3,16,few,TRBJ2-3,TRBD2,CASSPTLAGAPDTQYF,TGCGCCAGCAGCCCAACTCTAGCGGGAGCACCAGATACGCAGTATTTT
TRBV6-6,13,.,TRBJ1-1,.,CASRSLAGDEAFF,TGTGCCAGCAGGAGCCTGGCGGGGGATGAAGCTTTCTTT
TRBV5-1,16,.,TRBJ2-5,.,CASSLAEVRGQETQYF,TGCGCCAGCAGCTTGGCCGAGGTACGGGGCCAAGAGACCCAGTACTTC
TRBV5-1,15,.,TRBJ2-5,TRBD1,CASSLAQGAFETQYF,TGCGCCAGCAGCTTGGCCCAGGGGGCCTTCGAGACCCAGTACTTC
TRBV27,10,.,TRBJ2-7,.,CASSGPEQYF,TGTGCCAGCAGTGGTCCCGAGCAGTACTTC
TRBV6-5,14,.,TRBJ1-2,.,CASSYSGQNYGYTF,TGTGCCAGCAGTTACTCAGGACAGAACTATGGCTACACCTTC
TRBV28,16,few,TRBJ2-7,TRBD2,CASSFIAGGPFGEQYF,TGTGCCAGCAGTTTCATAGCGGGAGGGCCTTTTGGCGAGCAGTACTTC
TRBV12-3/TRBV12-4,15,once,TRBJ2-5,.,CASTLRGSGQETQYF,TGTGCCAGCACTCTTCGGGGGAGCGGCCAAGAGACCCAGTACTTC
TRBV29-1,13,.,TRBJ2-7,.,CSVGARGGYEQYF,TGCAGCGTTGGGGCTAGGGGTGGTTACGAGCAGTACTTC
TRBV3-1,14,once,TRBJ2-7,.,CASSQKRRPYEQYF,TGTGCCAGCAGCCAAAAACGGCGGCCCTACGAGCAGTACTTC
TRBV25-1,14,.,TRBJ1-4,.,CASSDPGPLEKLFF,TGTGCCAGCAGTGACCCTGGACCATTAGAAAAACTGTTTTTT
TRBV21-1,16,.,TRBJ2-5,.,CASSGGRPGNQETQYF,TGTGCCAGCTCGGGCGGGAGGCCGGGGAACCAAGAGACCCAGTACTTC
TRBV29-1,12,.,TRBJ1-1,.,CSLRGGNTEAFF,TGCAGCCTCCGAGGAGGGAACACTGAAGCTTTCTTT
TRBV7-7,14,once,TRBJ2-1,.,CASSLAEGYNEQFF,TGTGCCAGCAGCTTAGCCGAGGGTTACAATGAGCAGTTCTTC
TRBV12-3/TRBV12-4,17,few,TRBJ2-1,TRBD2,CASTTGTSGGSYNEQFF,TGTGCCAGCACCACGGGGACTAGCGGGGGGAGTTACAATGAGCAGTTCTTC